These 21 T cell receptor beta chains share one sample of origin, sequenced in a study of T cell responses to AZD1222 COVID-19 vaccine. Sequenced by immunoSEQ multiplex PCR; TCRdb stores in-frame clones only, minus some. The repertoire has roughly 91,000 clones, about 85% of them found once; the top ten carry less than 3.5%. Sequenced material: peripheral blood, taken on day 0 of AZD1222 vaccination. The receptors were sampled from an adult in good health.

This clone was seen more than once but under ten times. The chain recombines TRBV5-1 with TRBJ1-4; D gene unclear. The CDR3 is made up of 12 amino acids. Per germline, CDR1 SGHRS and CDR2 YFSETQ. V lost 2 bases, J lost 7 bases, and 6 bases lay in between. The CDR3 protein is CASSFRIEKLFF. CDR3 DNA: TGCGCCAGCAGCTTTCGCATTGAAAAACTGTTTTTT. The complete variable domain, with remaining parts taken from reference TRBV5-1 and TRBJ1-4, reads KAGVTQTPRYLIKTRGQQVTLSCSPISGHRSVSWYQQTPGQGLQFLFEYFSETQRNKGNFPGRFSGRQFSNSRSEMNVSTLELGDSALYLCASSFRIEKLFFGSGTQLSVL.

The chain recombines TRBV6-5 with TRBJ1-5; TRBD1 is a possible D gene (5 bases). This CDR3 has 11 amino acids. The germline CDR1 and CDR2 sequences are MNHEY and SVGAGI. Here the CDR3 reads CAAGTGQPQHF. CDR3 sequence (DNA): TGTGCAGCGGGGACCGGGCAGCCCCAGCATTTT.

This clone was recorded once. The rearrangement links TRBV7-2 to TRBJ2-3; TRBD2 matches at 8 bases. The V gene end was trimmed by 0 bases and the J gene end by 1 base; junction bases not matched to a gene: 0. Germline V lookup: CDR1 SGHTA, CDR2 FQGNSA. This CDR3 comprises 15 residues. CDR3 nucleotide sequence: TGTGCCAGCAGCTTAGCGCGGGGGGGCACAGATACGCAGTATTTT. It encodes CASSLARGGTDTQYF. The complete variable domain, with remaining parts taken from reference TRBV7-2 and TRBJ2-3, reads GAGVSQSPSNKVTEKGKDVELRCDPISGHTALYWYRQSLGQGLEFLIYFQGNSAPDKSGLPSDRFSAERTGGSVSTLTIQRTQQEDSAVYLCASSLARGGTDTQYFGPGTRLTVL.

This clone was counted between two and nine times. The chain is built from TRBV4-1 and TRBJ1-1; D gene uncertain. This CDR3 contains 12 residues. V lost 0 bases to trimming and J lost 2 bases, with 1 base between them. Germline V gene sequence: CDR1 MGHRA, CDR2 YSYEKL. The CDR3, as DNA: TGCGCCAGCAGCCAAGAAAACACTGAAGCTTTCTTT. Its protein product is CASSQENTEAFF.

The V gene is TRBV7-9, the J gene TRBJ1-1, with TRBD1 matching over 8 bases. The germline V gene encodes CDR1 SEHNR and CDR2 FQNEAQ (reference sequence). V was pared by 8 bases and J by 6 bases, with 5 bases of the junction left unmatched. The CDR3 contains 12 residues. CDR3 DNA: TGTGCCAGCGAGACAGGGGTGTCTGAAGCTTTCTTT. Translation: CASETGVSEAFF.

V usage is TRBV19 and J usage is TRBJ2-2; a possible D gene is TRBD2 (5 bases). The CDR3 extends over 14 amino acids. CDR1 and CDR2 from the germline V gene are LNHDA and SQIVND (reference sequence). Trimming removed 7 bases from V and 4 bases from J, with 13 bases in between. The CDR3 spells CASMGGWGTGELFF. As DNA, the CDR3 is TGTGCCAGTATGGGCGGGTGGGGCACCGGGGAGCTGTTTTTT.

The chain links TRBV11-2 to TRBJ2-3; 7 nucleotides agree with TRBD2. V gave up 5 bases and J gave up 0 bases; unmatched junction bases: 8. Germline lookup yields CDR1 SGHAT and CDR2 FQNNGV. This CDR3 is built from 16 residues. CDR3 residues: CASSPPGRGSTDTQYF. DNA for the CDR3: TGTGCCAGCAGCCCCCCGGGGCGGGGGAGCACAGATACGCAGTATTTT.

The chain couples TRBV19 to TRBJ1-1; D is undetermined. Trimming took off 7 bases at V and 3 bases at J, with 15 bases between the two ends. CDR1 and CDR2 (germline): LNHDA, SQIVND (reference sequence). CDR3 length: 14 amino acids. Here the CDR3 reads CASMREGRDTEAFF. The CDR3 DNA reads as TGTGCCAGTATGAGGGAAGGGAGGGACACTGAAGCTTTCTTT. The entire variable domain, with the rest obtained from reference TRBV19 and TRBJ1-1, is as follows: DGGITQSPKYLFRKEGQNVTLSCEQNLNHDAMYWYRQDPGQGLRLIYYSQIVNDFQKGDIAEGYSVSREKKESFPLTVTSAQKNPTAFYLCASMREGRDTEAFFGQGTRLTVV.

The chain recombines TRBV18 with TRBJ2-3, with D hard to call. The CDR3 sequence is 15 residues long. From germline, CDR1 is KGHSH and CDR2 LQKENI. V gave up 0 bases and J gave up 3 bases, with 10 bases separating them. CDR3: CASSPPQRRTDTQYF. CDR3 nucleotides: TGTGCCAGCTCACCACCGCAAAGACGGACAGATACGCAGTATTTT.

J is TRBJ2-1 and V is TRBV11-3; possible D gene TRBD1, 6 bases. This CDR3 spans 15 amino acids. With 5 bases removed from V and 3 bases from J, the gap between germline ends came to 14 bases. Per the germline V gene, CDR1 is SGHNT and CDR2 is YENEEA. CDR3 amino acids: CASSAQGRVYNEQFF. In DNA form, the CDR3 reads TGTGCCAGCAGCGCCCAGGGGCGGGTCTACAATGAGCAGTTCTTC.

The chain employs TRBV7-3 and TRBJ2-1; no firm D call. CDR3 length: 16 amino acids. The germline gives CDR1 SGHTA, CDR2 FQGTGA. The V end was cut by 2 bases, the J end by 13 bases, with 24 bases between. The CDR3 DNA sequence: TGTGCCAGCAGCTTACTCGGCGTCGGTGTGGCTAAAGAACAGTTCTTC. Its protein is CASSLLGVGVAKEQFF.

This chain joins TRBV27 and TRBJ1-5; D possibly corresponds to TRBD1 (5 bases). Per the germline V gene, CDR1 is MNHEY and CDR2 is SMNVEV (reference sequence). The V and J ends lost 3 bases and 0 bases respectively, with 12 bases between them. The CDR3 covers 16 residues. CDR3 in DNA: TGTGCCAGCAGTTTGGGGGGATGGAATAGCAATCAGCCCCAGCATTTT. Translation: CASSLGGWNSNQPQHF.

The chain combines TRBV5-1 with TRBJ1-1; 12 positions match TRBD1. J was trimmed by 3 bases and V by 3 bases; bases with no gene match: 6. Per germline, CDR1 SGHRS and CDR2 YFSETQ. The CDR3 extends over 16 amino acids. CDR3: CASSSGQGARYTEAFF. The CDR3 DNA sequence: TGCGCCAGCAGCTCGGGACAGGGGGCGAGGTACACTGAAGCTTTCTTT.

As DNA, the CDR3 is TGTGCCAGTAGTATGGGCTATGGCTACACCTTC. Its translation is CASSMGYGYTF. V gene TRBV19 combines with J gene TRBJ1-2, with D unclear. Deletions cut 3 bases from V and 4 bases from J, with 3 bases between. CDR3 length: 11 amino acids. Germline V gene data show CDR1 as LNHDA and CDR2 as SQIVND (reference sequence).

This chain connects TRBV5-4 to TRBJ1-2, with 9 nucleotides matching TRBD1. Germline-derived CDR1 and CDR2 are SGHNT and YYREEE (reference sequence). V dropped 3 bases and J dropped 3; count of bases not matched to a gene: 9. The CDR3 loop spans 16 amino acids. CDR3 nucleotide sequence: TGTGCCAGCAGCTCCATTTCCAGGACAGGGGACTATGGCTACACCTTC. Amino acid sequence: CASSSISRTGDYGYTF.

The chain has TRBV3-1 (or the pseudogene TRBV3-2) and TRBJ2-7, with 7 bases fitting TRBD2. The CDR3 length is 14 residues. Germline V gene data show CDR1 as LGHDT and CDR2 as YNNKEL (reference sequence). V lost 4 bases and J lost 0; bases outside the gene matches: 3. The CDR3 coding sequence is TGTGCCAGCAGCCCCCGCGGGGGCTCCTACGAGCAGTACTTC. This encodes CASSPRGGSYEQYF.

The chain joins TRBV5-8 to TRBJ2-3, with unresolved D. The germline gives CDR1 SGHTS, CDR2 YDEGEE. With 2 bases removed from V and 2 bases from J, the gap between germline ends came to 15 bases. CDR3 size: 16 residues. CDR3 in DNA: TGTGCCAGCAGCTTACGGACCTCCTCCTCCACAGATACGCAGTATTTT. It translates to CASSLRTSSSTDTQYF.

The chain links TRBV7-8 to TRBJ1-2, with D tentatively TRBD1 (5 bases). Germline V CDR1 and CDR2: SGHVS, FQNEAQ. Trimming removed 3 bases from V and 6 bases from J, with 8 bases in between. The CDR3 runs to 12 residues. As DNA, the CDR3 is TGTGCCAGCAGCTTGGGGGGAAATGGCTACACCTTC. It encodes CASSLGGNGYTF.

This chain links TRBV19 with TRBJ1-2, with 7 nucleotides matching TRBD1. Germline V gene lookup returns CDR1 LNHDA and CDR2 SQIVND (reference sequence). The CDR3 runs to 17 residues. J gave up 6 bases and V 0 bases, and 13 bases lay outside the gene matches. The chain's CDR3 is CASSIDLLEGADNGYTF. CDR3 nucleotides: TGTGCCAGTAGTATAGATCTATTGGAGGGGGCGGATAATGGCTACACCTTC. The full variable domain, in which reference TRBV19 and TRBJ1-2 provide the parts outside the CDR3, is DGGITQSPKYLFRKEGQNVTLSCEQNLNHDAMYWYRQDPGQGLRLIYYSQIVNDFQKGDIAEGYSVSREKKESFPLTVTSAQKNPTAFYLCASSIDLLEGADNGYTFGSGTRLTVV.

The CDR3 spells CASSQVLGGLGGNTIYF. The CDR3, as DNA: TGCGCCAGCAGCCAGGTCTTGGGGGGGCTGGGAGGAAACACCATATATTTT. This chain connects TRBV4-3 to TRBJ1-3; D might be TRBD1 (6 bases). The germline gives CDR1 LGHNA, CDR2 YSLEER. CDR3 size: 17 residues. Trimming shortened V by 3 bases and J by 4 bases, and 19 bases separated the two germline ends.

V gene TRBV6-5 combines with J gene TRBJ1-2; unclear D gene. V lost 2 bases, J lost 8 bases, and 12 bases lay in between. This CDR3 region has 13 residues. Germline assignment: CDR1 MNHEY and CDR2 SVGAGI. The CDR3 protein is CASSYRVREGYTF. In nucleotides, the CDR3 is TGTGCCAGCAGTTACAGGGTCCGAGAGGGCTACACCTTC.